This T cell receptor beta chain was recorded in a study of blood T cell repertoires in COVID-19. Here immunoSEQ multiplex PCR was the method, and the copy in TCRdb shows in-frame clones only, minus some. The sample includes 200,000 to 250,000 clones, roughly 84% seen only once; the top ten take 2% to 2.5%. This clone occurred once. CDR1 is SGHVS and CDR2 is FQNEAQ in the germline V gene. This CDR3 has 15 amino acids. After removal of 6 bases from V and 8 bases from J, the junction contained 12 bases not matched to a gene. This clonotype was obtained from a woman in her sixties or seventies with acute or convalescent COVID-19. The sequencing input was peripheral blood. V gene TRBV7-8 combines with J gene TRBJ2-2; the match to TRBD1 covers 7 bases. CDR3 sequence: CASRPMTGTSGELFF. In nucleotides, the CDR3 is TGTGCCAGCAGACCAATGACAGGGACATCAGGGGAGCTGTTTTTT.